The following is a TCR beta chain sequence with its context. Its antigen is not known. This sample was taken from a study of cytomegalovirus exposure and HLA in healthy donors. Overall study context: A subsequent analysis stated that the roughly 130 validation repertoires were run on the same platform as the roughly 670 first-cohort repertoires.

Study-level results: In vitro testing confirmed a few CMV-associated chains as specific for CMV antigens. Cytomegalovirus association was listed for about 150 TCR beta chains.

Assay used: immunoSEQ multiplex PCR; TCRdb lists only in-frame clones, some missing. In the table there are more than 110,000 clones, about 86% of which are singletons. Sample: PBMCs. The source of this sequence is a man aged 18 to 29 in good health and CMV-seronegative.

The CDR3 here is CASSLGVQETQYF. The CDR3 DNA sequence: TGTGCCAGCAGCTTAGGAGTCCAAGAGACCCAGTACTTC. The rearrangement uses TRBV7-6 and TRBJ2-5; D gene unclear. The germline CDR1 and CDR2 sequences are SGHVS and FNYEAQ. Trimming took off 1 base at V and 1 base at J, with 4 bases between the two ends. The CDR3 runs to 13 residues.